These 5 T cell receptor beta chains came from one sample sequenced in a study of technical replicates of blood from a handful of donors. Profiled with immunoSEQ multiplex PCR; TCRdb holds only in-frame clones, not every one. The sample lists 7,500 to 8,500 clones; roughly 90% were seen once. The sample taken for sequencing was PBMCs. The receptors were gathered from a human donor in good health.

The chain employs TRBV5-4 and TRBJ1-5; D is ambiguous. The CDR3 contains 13 residues. Germline lookup yields CDR1 SGHNT and CDR2 YYREEE (reference sequence). V was shortened by 1 base and J by 5 bases, with 7 bases between the two germline ends. CDR3 sequence reads: CASSLILYQPQHF. CDR3 DNA sequence: TGTGCCAGCAGCTTGATTCTGTATCAGCCCCAGCATTTT.

This clone has just a few counts. The chain is built from TRBV4-1 and TRBJ2-7; 7 positions agree with TRBD1. This CDR3 spans 14 amino acids. V was clipped by 3 bases and J by 0 bases; unmatched bases: 2. Germline values: CDR1 MGHRA, CDR2 YSYEKL. The CDR3 DNA reads TGCGCCAGCAGCCACGGGGACAGCTCCTACGAGCAGTACTTC. It is translated as CASSHGDSSYEQYF.

The rearrangement uses TRBV4-2 and TRBJ2-5, with TRBD2 matching over 9 bases. The germline CDR1 and CDR2 sequences are LGHNA and YNFKEQ. V gave up 2 bases and J gave up 2 bases; unmatched junction bases: 6. The length of the CDR3 is 16 residues. CDR3 sequence: CASSQWISGGQETQYF. In DNA form, the CDR3 reads TGTGCCAGCAGCCAATGGATTAGCGGGGGACAAGAGACCCAGTACTTC.

This sequence joins TRBV5-6 and TRBJ2-5, with unresolved D. The CDR3 totals 15 residues. CDR1 is SGHDT, CDR2 YYEEEE, per germline. V gave up 1 base and J gave up 8 bases, with 18 bases separating them. The CDR3 reads CASSLSRVYSLTQYF. The DNA for the CDR3 is TGTGCCAGCAGCTTGTCCCGTGTCTACTCCTTAACCCAGTACTTC.

The chain has TRBV5-8 and TRBJ2-2; 9 bases align to TRBD1. Trimming removed 4 bases from V and 9 bases from J; junction bases left unmatched: 16. CDR1 is SGHTS and CDR2 is YDEGEE in the germline V gene. The CDR3 extends over 17 amino acids. The CDR3 region has the DNA TGTGCCAGCAGCCTACCGGGACAGGGATTCACCGGGTGGGAGCTGTTTTTT. Its protein product is CASSLPGQGFTGWELFF.